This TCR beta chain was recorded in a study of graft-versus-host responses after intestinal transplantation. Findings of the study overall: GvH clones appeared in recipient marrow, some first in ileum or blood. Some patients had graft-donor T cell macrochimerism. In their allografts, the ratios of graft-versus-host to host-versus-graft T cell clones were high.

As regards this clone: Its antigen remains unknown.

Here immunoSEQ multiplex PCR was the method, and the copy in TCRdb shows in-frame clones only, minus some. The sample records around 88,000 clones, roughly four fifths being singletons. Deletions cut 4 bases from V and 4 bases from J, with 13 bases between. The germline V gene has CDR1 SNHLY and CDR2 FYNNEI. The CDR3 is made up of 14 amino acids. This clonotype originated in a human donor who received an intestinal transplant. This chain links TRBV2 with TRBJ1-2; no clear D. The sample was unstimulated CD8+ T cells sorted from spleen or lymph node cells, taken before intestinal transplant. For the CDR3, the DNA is TGTGCCAGCAGTGGAACAGTTTACCTCTATGGCTACACCTTC. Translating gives CASSGTVYLYGYTF.